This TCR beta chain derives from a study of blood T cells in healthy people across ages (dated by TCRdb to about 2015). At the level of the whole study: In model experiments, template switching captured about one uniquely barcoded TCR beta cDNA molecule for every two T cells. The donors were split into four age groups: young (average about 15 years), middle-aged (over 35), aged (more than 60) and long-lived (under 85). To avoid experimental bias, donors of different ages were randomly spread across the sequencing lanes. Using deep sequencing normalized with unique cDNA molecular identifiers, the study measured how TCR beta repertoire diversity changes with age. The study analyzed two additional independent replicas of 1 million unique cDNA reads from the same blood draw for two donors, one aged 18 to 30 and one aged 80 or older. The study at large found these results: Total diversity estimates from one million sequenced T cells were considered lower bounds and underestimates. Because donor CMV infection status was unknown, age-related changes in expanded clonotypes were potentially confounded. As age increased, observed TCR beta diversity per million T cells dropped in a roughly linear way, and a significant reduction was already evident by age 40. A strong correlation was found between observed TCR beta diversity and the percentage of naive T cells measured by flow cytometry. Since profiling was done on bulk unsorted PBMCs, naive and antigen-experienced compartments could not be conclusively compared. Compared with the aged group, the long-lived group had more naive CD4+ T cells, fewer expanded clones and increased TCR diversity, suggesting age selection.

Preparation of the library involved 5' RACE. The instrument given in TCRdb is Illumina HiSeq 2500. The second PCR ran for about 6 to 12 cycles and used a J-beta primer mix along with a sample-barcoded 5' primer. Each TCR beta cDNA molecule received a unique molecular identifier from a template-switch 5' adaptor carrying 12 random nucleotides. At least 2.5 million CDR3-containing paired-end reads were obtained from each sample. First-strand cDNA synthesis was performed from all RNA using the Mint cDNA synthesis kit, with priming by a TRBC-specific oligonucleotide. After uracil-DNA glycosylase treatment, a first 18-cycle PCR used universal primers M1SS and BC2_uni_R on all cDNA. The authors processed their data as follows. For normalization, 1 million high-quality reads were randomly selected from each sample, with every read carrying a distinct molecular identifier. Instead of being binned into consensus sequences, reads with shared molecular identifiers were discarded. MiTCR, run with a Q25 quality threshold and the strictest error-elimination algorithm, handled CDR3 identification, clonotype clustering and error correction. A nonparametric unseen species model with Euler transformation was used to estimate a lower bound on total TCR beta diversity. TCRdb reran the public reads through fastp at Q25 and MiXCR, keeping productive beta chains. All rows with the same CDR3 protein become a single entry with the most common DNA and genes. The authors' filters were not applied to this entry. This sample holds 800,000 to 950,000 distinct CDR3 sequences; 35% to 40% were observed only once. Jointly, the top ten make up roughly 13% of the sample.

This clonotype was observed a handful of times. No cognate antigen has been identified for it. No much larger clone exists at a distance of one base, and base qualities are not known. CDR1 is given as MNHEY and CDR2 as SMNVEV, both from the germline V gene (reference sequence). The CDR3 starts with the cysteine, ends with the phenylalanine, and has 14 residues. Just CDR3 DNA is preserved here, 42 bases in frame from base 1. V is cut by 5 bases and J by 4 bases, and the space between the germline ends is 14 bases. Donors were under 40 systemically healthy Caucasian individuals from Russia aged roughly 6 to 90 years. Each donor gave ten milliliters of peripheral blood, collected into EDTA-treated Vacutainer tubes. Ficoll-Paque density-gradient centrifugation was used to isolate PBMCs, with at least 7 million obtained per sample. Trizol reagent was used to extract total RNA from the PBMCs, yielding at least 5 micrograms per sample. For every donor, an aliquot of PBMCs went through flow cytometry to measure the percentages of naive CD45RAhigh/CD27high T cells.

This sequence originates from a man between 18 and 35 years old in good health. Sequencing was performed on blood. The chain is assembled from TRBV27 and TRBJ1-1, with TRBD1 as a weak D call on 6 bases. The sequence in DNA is TGTGCCAGCAGTCTTACACAGGGTGGCACTGAAGCTTTCTTT. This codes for CASSLTQGGTEAFF.